Shown below are 5 T cell receptor beta chains from a single sample sequenced in a study of Ad26.COV2.S vaccination and SARS-CoV-2 variants. The assay was immunoSEQ multiplex PCR, and TCRdb's table has in-frame clones only and misses some. The sample lists roughly 180,000 clones, approximately 88% occurring once. Sequences were derived from peripheral blood, sampled after recovery from COVID-19. The receptors here all came from a human donor who had recovered from COVID-19.

The CDR3 protein is CASSANTDTQYF. In DNA form, the CDR3 reads TGTGCCAGCAGTGCGAACACAGATACGCAGTATTTT. The chain is built from TRBV9 and TRBJ2-3; unclear D gene. The CDR3 covers 12 residues. The V end lost 5 bases, the J end lost 2 bases, and 6 bases lay between the germline ends. Germline CDR1 reads SGDLS; CDR2 reads YYNGEE.

The gene calls are TRBV6-5 and TRBJ1-1, with 9 bases that match TRBD1. Germline CDR1 reads MNHEY; CDR2 reads SVGAGI. The V and J ends lost 8 bases and 1 base, in that order; junction bases with no gene match: 5. This CDR3 has 14 amino acids. CDR3 residues: CASGYRGRNTEAFF. The CDR3, as DNA: TGTGCCAGCGGGTACAGGGGGCGGAACACTGAAGCTTTCTTT.

The V call is TRBV6-5, the J call TRBJ1-1; D unclear. Germline assignment: CDR1 MNHEY and CDR2 SVGAGI. CDR3 length: 15 amino acids. Trimming took 6 bases from V and 3 from J, leaving 17 bases between them. CDR3 in amino acids: CASRSRPYAHTEAFF. CDR3 coding DNA: TGTGCCAGCAGGTCGAGGCCCTATGCTCACACTGAAGCTTTCTTT.

In this sample, this clone turned up once. This chain links TRBV19 with TRBJ1-1; no definite D call. Germline V lookup: CDR1 LNHDA, CDR2 SQIVND (reference sequence). The length of the CDR3 is 13 residues. Between the trimmed V and J ends, which lost 1 base and 8 bases, there was a span of 11 bases. DNA for the CDR3: TGTGCCAGTAGTATAGGAGGTGCCCGCGAAGCTTTCTTT. Translated, it gives CASSIGGAREAFF. Supplemented by reference TRBV19 and TRBJ1-1, the full variable domain reads DGGITQSPKYLFRKEGQNVTLSCEQNLNHDAMYWYRQDPGQGLRLIYYSQIVNDFQKGDIAEGYSVSREKKESFPLTVTSAQKNPTAFYLCASSIGGAREAFFGQGTRLTVV.

The chain recombines TRBV7-7 with TRBJ2-1; 13 nucleotides match TRBD2. Trimming cost V 4 bases and J 4 bases; bases outside gene matches: 7. Germline CDR1 SSHAT, CDR2 FNYEAQ (reference sequence). The CDR3 runs to 17 residues. The CDR3 loop is CASSSNSLAGGYNEQFF. The CDR3 DNA is TGTGCCAGCAGCTCTAACTCACTAGCGGGAGGGTACAATGAGCAGTTCTTC. The full variable domain, in which reference TRBV7-7 and TRBJ2-1 provide the parts outside the CDR3, is GAGVSQSPRYKVTKRGQDVTLRCDPISSHATLYWYQQALGQGPEFLTYFNYEAQPDKSGLPSDRFSAERPEGSISTLTIQRTEQRDSAMYRCASSSNSLAGGYNEQFFGPGTRLTVL.